This T cell receptor (beta chain) originates from a study of blood T cell repertoires in COVID-19. Overall study context: Material from acute and convalescent COVID-19 was sourced from the United States, Italy and Spain. Nucleic acid was either cDNA or gDNA, and it came from T cells, B-cell-depleted T cells, or PBMCs.

Original processing methods: How many nucleated cells were present was estimated from reference gene primer amplification. Here immunoSEQ multiplex PCR was the method, and the copy in TCRdb shows in-frame clones only, minus some. The DNA was the basis for D and trimming; V, J and clone size are from that table. The top ten hold 2.5% to 3.5% of the sample, which has 210,000 or so clones, around 82% seen once. The CDR3 loop spans 16 amino acids. V lost 4 bases and J lost 9; bases outside the gene matches: 10. Germline V gives CDR1 SGDLS, CDR2 YYNGEE. The clonotype was recovered from a man in his forties or fifties with active or convalescent COVID-19. Source material: peripheral blood. The V call is TRBV9, the J call TRBJ1-6, with TRBD1 matching 10 bases. The DNA of the CDR3 is TGTGCCAGCAGCCCGACCGGGACAGGGGTGGCTTCACCCCTCCACTTT. Translation: CASSPTGTGVASPLHF. Filled out from reference TRBV9 and TRBJ1-6, the complete variable domain reads DSGVTQTPKHLITATGQRVTLRCSPRSGDLSVYWYQQSLDQGLQFLIQYYNGEERAKGNILERFSAQQFPDLHSELNLSSLELGDSALYFCASSPTGTGVASPLHFGNGTRLTVT.